These 21 T cell receptor beta chains were all obtained from the same sample, sequenced in a study of shared clonotypes between healthy human individuals. Positive CCR7 selection of CD45RO-negative cells yielded the naive CD8 cells, and terminally differentiated effector memory CD45RA+ cells were excluded. Measured with immunoSEQ multiplex PCR; TCRdb has only the in-frame clones, and not every one. In the table there are about 2.2 million clones, about 94% of which are singletons. Specimen: naive CD8+ T cells from PBMCs. All receptors derive from a man in his late teens or twenties in good health. Some clones in this sample may be carry-over from other donors' samples.

The genes are TRBV19 and TRBJ1-2; D remains ambiguous. There are 15 residues in the CDR3. CDR1 and CDR2 from the germline V gene are LNHDA and SQIVND (reference sequence). Trimming shortened V by 9 bases and J by 3 bases, and 20 bases separated the two germline ends. The CDR3 loop reads CARLFAERNHYGYTF. CDR3 nucleotide sequence: TGTGCCAGATTATTCGCAGAGCGGAATCACTATGGCTACACCTTC. The full variable domain, with the rest looked up from reference TRBV19 and TRBJ1-2, is DGGITQSPKYLFRKEGQNVTLSCEQNLNHDAMYWYRQDPGQGLRLIYYSQIVNDFQKGDIAEGYSVSREKKESFPLTVTSAQKNPTAFYLCARLFAERNHYGYTFGSGTRLTVV.

This chain links TRBV7-8 with TRBJ2-5; D remains unclear. The V and J ends lost 1 base and 5 bases respectively, with 11 bases between them. The CDR3 contains 14 residues. Germline CDR1 reads SGHVS; CDR2 reads FQNEAQ. The CDR3 nucleotides read TGTGCCAGCAGCTTAGAGCCCCTGGGGGAGACCCAGTACTTC. Protein: CASSLEPLGETQYF. Supplemented by reference TRBV7-8 and TRBJ2-5, the full variable domain reads GAGVSQSPRYKVAKRGQDVALRCDPISGHVSLFWYQQALGQGPEFLTYFQNEAQLDKSGLPSDRFFAERPEGSVSTLKIQRTQQEDSAVYLCASSLEPLGETQYFGPGTRLLVL.

Remarks on this clone: At the DNA level, this CDR3 is encoded by other sequences in the same sample as well. The rearrangement uses TRBV27 and TRBJ2-7, with TRBD1 identical over 10 bases. With V trimmed by 5 bases and J by 4 bases, 5 bases remained unmatched. This CDR3 spans 14 amino acids. Germline V gene data show CDR1 as MNHEY and CDR2 as SMNVEV (reference sequence). Here the CDR3 DNA reads TGTGCCAGCAGTCCTCGACAGGGGGCTTACGAGCAGTACTTC. It specifies CASSPRQGAYEQYF.

The chain has TRBV7-8 and TRBJ1-4; tentatively, D is TRBD1 (5 bases). CDR3 length: 17 amino acids. Germline values: CDR1 SGHVS, CDR2 FQNEAQ. The V gene lost 3 bases and the J gene lost 8 bases, with 22 bases spanning the gap. The CDR3 DNA reads TGTGCCAGCAGCTTTGCCAGAACCAGGGAGTTTGGAGAAAAACTGTTTTTT. Its protein product is CASSFARTREFGEKLFF.

This chain uses TRBV4-1 with TRBJ2-2; no clear D gene. The CDR3 has 15 amino acids. CDR1 is MGHRA and CDR2 is YSYEKL in the germline V gene. Trimming stripped 4 bases from V and 5 bases from J, with 14 bases between. DNA of the CDR3: TGCGCCAGCAGCCGTATAATGCCCGGGACCGGGGAGCTGTTTTTT. It is translated as CASSRIMPGTGELFF.

The chain recombines TRBV7-2 with TRBJ1-2, with no clear D. The CDR3 runs to 11 residues. Germline lookup yields CDR1 SGHTA and CDR2 FQGNSA. V dropped 8 bases and J dropped 6 bases, with 10 bases sitting between them. The CDR3 reads CASGTPHGYTF. The CDR3 DNA sequence: TGTGCCAGCGGTACCCCCCATGGCTACACCTTC.

The rearrangement uses TRBV9 and TRBJ2-7, with TRBD1 as a possible D gene (7 bases). Germline V CDR1 and CDR2: SGDLS, YYNGEE. With 3 bases removed from V and 7 bases from J, the gap between germline ends came to 17 bases. This CDR3 region has 14 residues. The CDR3 region has the DNA TGTGCCAGCAGCGCCAGGGGGGACCCTAATGAGCAGTACTTC. It translates to CASSARGDPNEQYF.

A single count supports this clone. This chain connects TRBV19 to TRBJ1-1; possible D gene TRBD1, 5 bases. Germline V gene lookup returns CDR1 LNHDA and CDR2 SQIVND (reference sequence). This CDR3 region has 13 residues. Trimming pared 10 bases from V and 0 bases from J, leaving 12 bases between. Written as DNA, the CDR3 is TGTGCCACCAGGGACCTGGTGAACACTGAAGCTTTCTTT. It codes for CATRDLVNTEAFF.

The chain carries TRBV27 and TRBJ2-7; 8 nucleotides line up with TRBD1. J was trimmed by 0 bases and V by 1 base; bases with no gene match: 8. Germline V gene data show CDR1 as MNHEY and CDR2 as SMNVEV (reference sequence). The CDR3 extends over 17 amino acids. The CDR3 loop is CASSLLRGQAVSYEQYF. The CDR3 DNA sequence: TGTGCCAGCAGTTTATTACGGGGACAGGCTGTCTCCTACGAGCAGTACTTC.

The chain couples TRBV12-5 to TRBJ1-1; the D gene is possibly TRBD1 (5 bases). The CDR3 is 16 amino acids. Germline V gene lookup returns CDR1 LGHNT and CDR2 FRNRAP. Trimming cost V 5 bases and J 5 bases, with 21 bases left between them. The CDR3 here is CASGPRSRVEGTEAFF. In DNA form, the CDR3 reads TGTGCTAGTGGTCCACGAAGCAGGGTGGAGGGGACTGAAGCTTTCTTT.

This clone occurred once. The chain has TRBV21-1 and TRBJ2-7; the table's D call, TRBD1, was not checked against the DNA. TRBV21-1 is recorded as a pseudogene. The CDR3 runs to 15 residues. The CDR3 is CASSSRATGRHEQYF. The CDR3 DNA is TGTGCCAGCAGCTCCCGGGCGACAGGGCGCCACGAGCAGTACTTC.

The chain joins TRBV25-1 to TRBJ2-2, with 9 bases identical to TRBD2. Germline CDR1 and CDR2: MGHDK and SYGVNS. The J segment lost 1 base and the V segment lost 6 bases, leaving 0 bases of the junction unmatched. The CDR3 length is 14 residues. CDR3: CASRTSGNTGELFF. CDR3 DNA: TGTGCCAGCAGGACTAGCGGGAACACCGGGGAGCTGTTTTTT.

This chain uses TRBV21-1 with TRBJ1-2. TRBV21-1 is a documented pseudogene. This CDR3 has 13 residues. DNA for the CDR3: TGTGCCAGCAGCAAAGCGGGAGGTTATGGCTACACCTTC. Translating gives CASSKAGGYGYTF.

J is TRBJ1-2 and V is TRBV5-1; D call uncertain. Per germline, CDR1 SGHRS and CDR2 YFSETQ. V was cut by 0 bases and J by 0 bases, with 12 bases left in between. CDR3 size: 16 residues. CDR3 region: CASSLEVRVANYGYTF. CDR3 in DNA: TGCGCCAGCAGCTTGGAGGTACGGGTTGCTAACTATGGCTACACCTTC.

The rearrangement joins TRBV7-9 to TRBJ2-5; no firm D call. CDR1 is SEHNR and CDR2 is FQNEAQ in the germline V gene (reference sequence). The CDR3 length is 17 residues. Deletions cut 1 base from V and 5 bases from J, with 20 bases between. Here the CDR3 reads CASSLGPVSPLTETQYF. The DNA for the CDR3 is TGTGCCAGCAGCTTAGGCCCGGTTAGCCCGTTAACCGAGACCCAGTACTTC.

The rearrangement joins TRBV7-9 to TRBJ2-1, with D uncertain. There are 13 residues in the CDR3. Germline values: CDR1 SEHNR, CDR2 FQNEAQ (reference sequence). V was cut by 3 bases and J by 5 bases, with 8 bases left in between. In nucleotides, the CDR3 is TGTGCCAGCAGCTTCCCGGACGACAATGAGCAGTTCTTC. Its translation: CASSFPDDNEQFF. The variable domain in full, completed from reference TRBV7-9 and TRBJ2-1, reads DTGVSQNPRHKITKRGQNVTFRCDPISEHNRLYWYRQTLGQGPEFLTYFQNEAQLEKSRLLSDRFSAERPKGSFSTLEIQRTEQGDSAMYLCASSFPDDNEQFFGPGTRLTVL.

The chain couples TRBV28 to TRBJ2-3; D possibly corresponds to TRBD1 (5 bases). The ends were cut back, 5 bases at V and 1 base at J, with 16 bases in the middle. The germline gives CDR1 MDHEN, CDR2 SYDVKM. CDR3 size: 16 residues. CDR3 sequence reads: CASSGHSRAGTDTQYF. DNA for the CDR3: TGTGCCAGCAGTGGACACTCCCGCGCCGGCACAGATACGCAGTATTTT. Full variable domain (missing parts from reference TRBV28 and TRBJ2-3): DVKVTQSSRYLVKRTGEKVFLECVQDMDHENMFWYRQDPGLGLRLIYFSYDVKMKEKGDIPEGYSVSREKKERFSLILESASTNQTSMYLCASSGHSRAGTDTQYFGPGTRLTVL.

In this sample, this clone turned up a few times. This specimen includes other DNA sequences encoding the same CDR3. J is TRBJ2-7 and V is TRBV7-9; 9 bases match TRBD2. The CDR3 spans 14 residues. CDR1 SEHNR and CDR2 FQNEAQ come from the germline V gene (reference sequence). J gave up 0 bases and V 3 bases, and 0 bases lay outside the gene matches. The CDR3 bases are TGTGCCAGCAGCTTTAGCGGGAGCTCCTACGAGCAGTACTTC. Translating gives CASSFSGSSYEQYF.

The chain has TRBV27 and TRBJ2-7; 7 bases fit TRBD1. Losses at the gene ends were 5 bases for V and 6 bases for J; bases not matched to a gene: 13. CDR3 length: 15 amino acids. Per germline, CDR1 MNHEY and CDR2 SMNVEV (reference sequence). CDR3 nucleotide sequence: TGTGCCAGCAGTGCGAGGAAGACAGGGTTCCGCGAGCAGTACTTC. Its protein is CASSARKTGFREQYF.

The chain is built from TRBV27 and TRBJ2-6; the D is unclear. In germline, CDR1 is MNHEY, CDR2 SMNVEV (reference sequence). The CDR3 contains 17 residues. V lost 3 bases and J 4 bases, leaving 16 bases between the germline ends. In DNA form, the CDR3 reads TGTGCCAGCAGTTTCTCCACGGATACGGCCGGGGCCAACGTCCTGACTTTC. Its protein is CASSFSTDTAGANVLTF. Using reference TRBV27 and TRBJ2-6 for the parts outside the CDR3, the full variable domain is EAQVTQNPRYLITVTGKKLTVTCSQNMNHEYMSWYRQDPGLGLRQIYYSMNVEVTDKGDVPEGYKVSRKEKRNFPLILESPSPNQTSLYFCASSFSTDTAGANVLTFGAGSRLTVL.

This sequence joins TRBV27 and TRBJ2-1; TRBD2 agrees at 8 bases. The CDR3 loop spans 15 amino acids. Germline CDR1 is MNHEY and CDR2 is SMNVEV (reference sequence). Trimming at V came to 5 bases and at J to 1 base, leaving 4 bases not matched to a gene. The CDR3 DNA is TGTGCCAGCAGTGAAGCGGGAGCATCCTACAATGAGCAGTTCTTC. Protein sequence: CASSEAGASYNEQFF.